The source of this T cell receptor beta chain is a study of shared clonotypes between healthy human individuals. Naive CD8 cells were CD45RO-negative, positively selected for CCR7, excluding terminally differentiated effector memory CD45RA+ cells. For sorted subsets, approximately 180 ng DNA per replicate equaled about 31,000 T cell genomes. Sequencing was performed with immunoSEQ multiplex PCR; in TCRdb, only in-frame clones are kept and a portion is missing. The sample has a few million clones; around 95% are singletons. General observations from the study: Naive subsets, compared against memory subsets, generally had larger estimated richness values.

With regard to this clone: Its target is not known.

The CDR3 is 12 amino acids. V gave up 6 bases and J gave up 10 bases, with 13 bases separating them. Per germline, CDR1 LNHDA and CDR2 SQIVND (reference sequence). The clonotype was recovered from a man aged 18 to 29 in good health. Some clones in this sample may be carry-over from other donors' samples. The chain is built from TRBV19 and TRBJ2-1; D may be TRBD2 (6 bases). Sequencing was performed on naive CD8+ T cells from PBMCs. The CDR3: CASSFTSSEQFF. The CDR3 region has the DNA TGTGCCAGTAGCTTCACTAGCAGCGAGCAGTTCTTC.